A single sample is the source of the 16 T cell receptor beta chains below, sequenced in a study of blood T cells in healthy people across ages. It was with a sample-barcoded 5' primer and a J-beta primer mix that a second PCR of roughly 7 to 12 cycles was run. Each CDR3 protein gets one entry after TCRdb re-called the 5' RACE reads with MiXCR. Here the sample spans over 950,000 distinct CDR3 sequences, approximately 38% being singletons. Sequencing input: blood. These receptors came from a man aged 18 to 30 in good health.

This clonotype is a singleton in its sample. V and J are TRBV27 and TRBJ2-3, with D perhaps TRBD1 (6 bases). The germline CDR1 and CDR2 sequences are MNHEY and SMNVEV (reference sequence). V gave up 7 bases and J gave up 2 bases, with 13 bases separating them. There are 14 residues in the CDR3. The CDR3 region has the DNA TGTGCCAGCAAGCTACAGGGCGCCACAGATACGCAGTATTTT. Translating it yields CASKLQGATDTQYF.

The V and J genes are TRBV7-2 and TRBJ1-2; D is undetermined. V lost 5 bases and J lost 4, with 26 bases in between. Germline CDR1 SGHTA, CDR2 FQGNSA. This CDR3 region has 18 residues. CDR3 coding DNA: TGTGCCAGCAGCCTCCAGGCGGTTTCGGGATTTGTGGGCTATGGCTACACCTTC. As protein: CASSLQAVSGFVGYGYTF.

The V gene is TRBV6-4, the J gene TRBJ2-1; D is unresolved. V shed 6 bases and J shed 2 bases, with 11 bases lying between them. CDR1 and CDR2 from the germline V gene are MRHNA and SNTAGT. This CDR3 comprises 14 residues. Here the CDR3 reads CASSLTLAYNEQFF. CDR3 nucleotides: TGTGCCAGCAGCCTGACATTGGCCTACAATGAGCAGTTCTTC.

Here the CDR3 reads CSAPGLINYGYTF. CDR3 DNA sequence: TGCAGTGCCCCCGGGTTGATTAACTATGGCTACACCTTC. The chain links TRBV20-1 to TRBJ1-2; D ambiguous. Germline V gives CDR1 DFQATT, CDR2 SNEGSKA (reference sequence). Trimming pared 6 bases from V and 1 base from J, leaving 12 bases between. The CDR3 is made up of 13 amino acids.

This clonotype was observed a few times. The chain uses TRBV15 and TRBJ2-3; D unclear. The CDR3 covers 15 residues. Germline values: CDR1 LNHNV, CDR2 YYDKDF (reference sequence). V shed 0 bases and J shed 0 bases, with 7 bases lying between them. For the CDR3, the DNA is TGTGCCACCAGCAGAGATAGTGACAGCACAGATACGCAGTATTTT. Translating it yields CATSRDSDSTDTQYF. Full variable domain (outside the CDR3, taken from reference TRBV15 and TRBJ2-3): DAMVIQNPRYQVTQFGKPVTLSCSQTLNHNVMYWYQQKSSQAPKLLFHYYDKDFNNEADTPDNFQSRRPNTSFCFLDIRSPGLGDTAMYLCATSRDSDSTDTQYFGPGTRLTVL.

In its sample, this clonotype was seen a few times. The chain links TRBV10-3 to TRBJ1-2, with D possibly TRBD1 on 5 matching bases. This CDR3 has 14 amino acids. Germline V gene data show CDR1 as ENHRY and CDR2 as SYGVKD. Trimming removed 5 bases from V and 4 bases from J, with 14 bases in between. This CDR3 is CAISSGTPSYGYTF. CDR3 nucleotide sequence: TGTGCCATCAGTTCTGGGACGCCTTCCTATGGCTACACCTTC.

The chain couples TRBV20-1 to TRBJ1-2, with 7 nucleotides matching TRBD1. V lost 4 bases to trimming and J lost 4 bases; unmatched junction nucleotides: 3. Germline assignment: CDR1 DFQATT and CDR2 SNEGSKA (reference sequence). The CDR3 loop spans 12 amino acids. The CDR3 here is CSATQGTYGYTF. CDR3 DNA: TGCAGTGCTACACAGGGGACCTATGGCTACACCTTC.

This clonotype came up a few times. The V gene is TRBV27, the J gene TRBJ2-4; D not resolved. With 5 bases removed from V and 8 bases from J, the gap between germline ends came to 13 bases. This CDR3 has 13 residues. Germline V gene sequence: CDR1 MNHEY, CDR2 SMNVEV (reference sequence). CDR3 amino acids: CASSVATGDIQYF. DNA of the CDR3: TGTGCCAGCAGTGTGGCGACTGGAGACATTCAGTACTTC.

This clonotype was seen many times. The chain uses TRBV20-1 and TRBJ2-1, with TRBD2 as a possible D gene (5 bases). CDR3 size: 14 residues. Trimming stripped 6 bases from V and 5 bases from J, with 17 bases between. The germline CDR1 and CDR2 sequences are DFQATT and SNEGSKA (reference sequence). The CDR3 sequence: CSALDGVYNNEQFF. CDR3 DNA sequence: TGCAGTGCGCTGGACGGGGTCTACAACAATGAGCAGTTCTTC.

The chain couples TRBV6-6 to TRBJ2-1, with 7 bases matching TRBD2. CDR3 length equals 17 residues. The ends lost 6 bases at V and 7 bases at J; junction bases unmatched: 18. Per germline, CDR1 MNHNY and CDR2 SVGAGI (reference sequence). This CDR3 is CASSKPTLAATPNEQFF. DNA for the CDR3: TGTGCCAGCAGCAAACCTACTCTAGCGGCAACACCTAATGAGCAGTTCTTC.

The chain employs TRBV20-1 and TRBJ2-1; TRBD2 might be the D (5 bases). Trimming left V 2 bases short and J 8 bases short, with 16 bases between. CDR1 is DFQATT and CDR2 is SNEGSKA in the germline V gene (reference sequence). The CDR3 totals 14 residues. CDR3: CSARRFSSLDEQFF. CDR3 DNA: TGCAGTGCTAGAAGGTTCTCTAGCTTGGATGAGCAGTTCTTC.

This clonotype was seen a few times. The J gene is TRBJ2-1, the V gene TRBV7-6, with D unresolved. V was trimmed by 5 bases and J by 8 bases, leaving 13 bases between them. CDR3 length: 13 residues. Germline CDR1 SGHVS, CDR2 FNYEAQ. The CDR3 loop reads CASSGRPQYEQFF. CDR3 sequence (DNA): TGTGCCAGCAGCGGGCGGCCTCAGTATGAGCAGTTCTTC.

This chain links TRBV28 with TRBJ1-4; 7 nucleotides match TRBD1. CDR1 MDHEN and CDR2 SYDVKM come from the germline V gene. With 5 bases clipped from V and 0 bases from J, the junction kept 6 bases outside the gene matches. The CDR3 is 16 amino acids. CDR3 in DNA: TGTGCCAGCAGTCAAAACAGGGGAGCAACTAATGAAAAACTGTTTTTT. Its translation: CASSQNRGATNEKLFF.

The rearrangement links TRBV21-1 to TRBJ1-6; the table assigns TRBD1, which was not confirmed against the DNA. TRBV21-1 is flagged as a pseudogene. The CDR3 loop spans 16 amino acids. DNA of the CDR3: TGTGCCAACTCTACCGGGACACCGATGGAGAATTCACCCCTCCACTTT. Its protein product is CANSTGTPMENSPLHF.

The chain uses TRBV20-1 and TRBJ2-1; TRBD2 might be the D (7 bases). Trimming stripped 4 bases from V and 8 bases from J, with 18 bases between. Germline CDR1 is DFQATT and CDR2 is SNEGSKA (reference sequence). The CDR3 contains 14 residues. CDR3 amino acids: CSATHGGRVDEQFF. CDR3 bases: TGCAGTGCTACCCACGGGGGGCGAGTAGATGAGCAGTTCTTC.

This clonotype was detected a few times. The chain carries TRBV9 and TRBJ2-3, with D uncertain. The ends were cut back, 3 bases at V and 2 bases at J, with 7 bases in the middle. Germline V gene lookup returns CDR1 SGDLS and CDR2 YYNGEE. The CDR3 spans 13 residues. CDR3 sequence reads: CASSAGNTDTQYF. The CDR3 bases are TGTGCCAGCAGCGCCGGCAACACAGATACGCAGTATTTT.